This TCR beta chain stems from a study of CD8 T cells in Susac syndrome. TEMRA cells were enriched by FACS, while CD8+ and CD4+ T cells were obtained through a negative isolation that was performed magnetically. Reverse transcription used roughly 0.45 to 1 ug RNA and random hexamers. The immunoSEQ assay covered 54 Vbeta and 13 Jbeta segments for CDR3. TCRdb re-analysed the immunoSEQ multiplex PCR reads in MiXCR, keeping a single row per CDR3 protein. The sample consists of approximately 110,000 distinct CDR3 sequences, 90% to 96% of them appearing once. The CDR3 extends over 12 amino acids. Trimming cost V 7 bases and J 7 bases, with 13 bases left between them. Germline lookup yields CDR1 MGHDK and CDR2 SYGVNS.

The source is a human donor in good health. The chain recombines TRBV25-1 with TRBJ1-2, with no clear D. Material for sequencing was CD4+ T cells from PBMCs. CDR3: CASTEGNLGYTF. DNA of the CDR3: TGTGCCAGCACCGAAGGGAATCTTGGCTACACCTTC.